Reported below is one T cell receptor (beta chain). This record comes from a study of blood T cell repertoires in COVID-19. Turning to the study itself: Specimens from acute and convalescent COVID-19 originated in the United States, Italy and Spain. The cDNA or gDNA used as material had been derived from T cells, B-cell-depleted T cells, or PBMCs.

Authors' processing steps: Amplification of reference gene primers was used by the study to estimate nucleated cell counts. TCRdb's table, derived via immunoSEQ multiplex PCR, lists solely in-frame clones and lacks some. Clonal size and the V and J genes are those of that table, whereas D and trimming came from the DNA. This table holds 110,000 to 150,000 clones, 84% found once. This TCR derives from a man aged 55 to 70 with active or convalescent COVID-19. Sequencing used peripheral blood.

The CDR3 DNA is TGTGCCAGCAGCTTCGGACAGGGTCTGAACACTGAAGCTTTCTTT. This translates into CASSFGQGLNTEAFF. The chain links TRBV7-8 to TRBJ1-1; 8 bases map to TRBD1. Germline values: CDR1 SGHVS, CDR2 FQNEAQ. The length of the CDR3 is 15 residues. The V gene end was trimmed by 3 bases and the J gene end by 0 bases; junction bases not matched to a gene: 3.